Listed here are 15 T cell receptor beta chains from one sample, sequenced in a study of neurological immune-mediated disorders. TCRdb re-derived calls from the 5' RACE reads in MiXCR, one entry per CDR3 protein. The table has under 70,000 distinct CDR3 sequences, 3% to 4% seen once. Sequencing input: PBMCs. The receptors shown here come from a woman aged 45 to 65 with multiple sclerosis.

This clonotype was seen repeatedly, ten times or more. The chain joins TRBV20-1 to TRBJ2-1, with a weak D call TRBD2 (7 bases). V was trimmed by 3 bases and J by 1 base, leaving 10 bases between them. Germline values: CDR1 DFQATT, CDR2 SNEGSKA (reference sequence). The CDR3 extends over 14 amino acids. The CDR3 here is CSASGGPSYNEQFF. Here the CDR3 DNA reads TGCAGTGCTAGCGGGGGGCCGTCCTACAATGAGCAGTTCTTC.

This clonotype turned up a few times. J is TRBJ2-1 and V is TRBV7-8; D is perhaps TRBD1 (5 bases). The CDR3 contains 15 residues. Trimming removed 5 bases at V and 3 bases at J, with 14 bases between. Germline lookup yields CDR1 SGHVS and CDR2 FQNEAQ. CDR3 sequence: CASSPRQRNYNEQFF. In DNA, the CDR3 is TGTGCCAGCAGCCCTAGACAGAGAAACTACAATGAGCAGTTCTTC.

This clonotype was detected many times. V usage is TRBV27 and J usage is TRBJ1-5; D is undetermined. V was trimmed by 2 bases and J by 1 base, leaving 9 bases between them. Germline CDR1 and CDR2: MNHEY and SMNVEV (reference sequence). CDR3 length equals 15 residues. Written as DNA, the CDR3 is TGTGCCAGCAGTTTACGAGGCGTAAGCAATCAGCCCCAGCATTTT. It translates to CASSLRGVSNQPQHF.

This clonotype has ten or more counts. This chain links TRBV28 with TRBJ2-7; tentatively, D is TRBD1 (5 bases). The V end lost 2 bases, the J end lost 1 base, and 12 bases lay between the germline ends. Germline lookup yields CDR1 MDHEN and CDR2 SYDVKM. CDR3 size: 15 residues. In nucleotides, the CDR3 is TGTGCCAGCAGTTTAGTCTTGCCAGGGTCCTACGAGCAGTACTTC. The encoded protein is CASSLVLPGSYEQYF.

This clonotype was detected ten times or more. CDR3 region: CASTPRGGDGYTF. CDR3 nucleotides: TGTGCCAGTACGCCCAGGGGAGGGGATGGCTACACCTTC. This sequence joins TRBV19 and TRBJ1-2; maybe TRBD1 (6 bases). CDR3 length: 13 residues. The V and J ends lost 7 bases and 6 bases respectively, with 15 bases between them. Germline V gene sequence: CDR1 LNHDA, CDR2 SQIVND (reference sequence).

This clonotype was seen many times. The genes are TRBV20-1 and TRBJ2-1; D possibly uses TRBD1 or TRBD2 (6 bases each). The V end was cut by 8 bases, the J end by 9 bases, with 20 bases between. Germline loops: CDR1 DFQATT, CDR2 SNEGSKA (reference sequence). The CDR3 covers 13 residues. CDR3 in amino acids: CSSNLVEGGEQFF. The CDR3 DNA is TGCAGTTCTAATCTTGTTGAGGGGGGTGAGCAGTTCTTC.

At least ten counts were recorded for this clonotype. The genes are TRBV29-1 and TRBJ2-5; the D is unclear. The CDR3 contains 12 residues. CDR1 and CDR2 from the germline V gene are SQVTM and ANQGSEA. Trimming cost V 2 bases and J 0 bases, with 4 bases left between them. As DNA, the CDR3 is TGCAGCGTTGAAAGGTACCAAGAGACCCAGTACTTC. Translation: CSVERYQETQYF.

The table lists this clonotype with many counts. The V gene is TRBV7-2, the J gene TRBJ2-3; D unclear. The CDR3 totals 14 residues. Trimming took 4 bases from V and 3 from J, leaving 11 bases between them. Germline values: CDR1 SGHTA, CDR2 FQGNSA. CDR3 DNA sequence: TGTGCCAGCAGCTCCGGCCCTGGTACAGATACGCAGTATTTT. Amino acid sequence: CASSSGPGTDTQYF.

This clonotype was detected many times. The CDR3 DNA reads as TGTGCCAGCAGCACCGGGTCCTACTCGAACACTGAAGCTTTCTTT. It yields the protein CASSTGSYSNTEAFF. This chain joins TRBV7-9 and TRBJ1-1, with D unclear. CDR3 length: 15 amino acids. Trimming removed 5 bases from V and 1 base from J, with 14 bases in between. The germline gives CDR1 SEHNR, CDR2 FQNEAQ (reference sequence).

In this sample, this clonotype turned up many times. V gene TRBV20-1 combines with J gene TRBJ1-6; 8 bases are shared with TRBD1. CDR3 length: 14 residues. In germline, CDR1 is DFQATT, CDR2 SNEGSKA (reference sequence). The V and J ends lost 4 bases and 9 bases, in that order; junction bases with no gene match: 8. CDR3 DNA: TGCAGTGCTACTAGGCAGGGGGCCGGTTCACCCCTCCACTTT. Its protein product is CSATRQGAGSPLHF.

This clonotype has at least ten counts. The chain recombines TRBV5-5 with TRBJ2-1; TRBD2 might be the D (6 bases). The CDR3 runs 12 residues. Trimming left V 5 bases short and J 12 bases short, with 15 bases between. Germline assignment: CDR1 SGHKS and CDR2 YYEKEE (reference sequence). The CDR3 reads CASSRVAEGQFF. The CDR3 DNA reads as TGTGCCAGCAGTAGGGTCGCGGAGGGGCAGTTCTTC.

The chain uses TRBV9 and TRBJ2-1, with unresolved D. Germline V gene data show CDR1 as SGDLS and CDR2 as YYNGEE. The V and J ends lost 3 bases and 9 bases respectively, with 7 bases between them. The CDR3 runs to 11 residues. In DNA, the CDR3 is TGTGCCAGCAGCGCATCGGGTGAGCAGTTCTTC. Translating it yields CASSASGEQFF. The whole variable domain, filled in from reference TRBV9 and TRBJ2-1, reads DSGVTQTPKHLITATGQRVTLRCSPRSGDLSVYWYQQSLDQGLQFLIQYYNGEERAKGNILERFSAQQFPDLHSELNLSSLELGDSALYFCASSASGEQFFGPGTRLTVL.

This clonotype was counted many times. V usage is TRBV28 and J usage is TRBJ1-5; D gene uncertain. V shed 5 bases and J shed 16 bases, with 15 bases lying between them. From germline, CDR1 is MDHEN and CDR2 SYDVKM. The length of the CDR3 is 11 residues. Here the CDR3 reads CASSRTAVGHF. DNA of the CDR3: TGTGCCAGCAGTCGGACGGCGGTCGGTCATTTT.

This clonotype was observed many times. This chain joins TRBV19 and TRBJ1-2, with TRBD1 matching over 9 bases. Germline V gene data show CDR1 as LNHDA and CDR2 as SQIVND (reference sequence). Trimming at V came to 8 bases and at J to 8 bases, leaving 9 bases not matched to a gene. The CDR3 sequence is 13 residues long. The CDR3 reads CASSLQGAGGYTF. CDR3 nucleotides: TGTGCCAGTTCGCTACAGGGGGCTGGAGGCTACACCTTC. Together with reference TRBV19 and TRBJ1-2, the CDR3 gives the full variable domain: DGGITQSPKYLFRKEGQNVTLSCEQNLNHDAMYWYRQDPGQGLRLIYYSQIVNDFQKGDIAEGYSVSREKKESFPLTVTSAQKNPTAFYLCASSLQGAGGYTFGSGTRLTVV.

This clonotype was seen only a few times. The CDR3 coding sequence is TGTGCCAGCAGCTCCCGGGACTTAGTAAAAATTCAGTACTTC. It yields the protein CASSSRDLVKIQYF. This chain connects TRBV7-2 to TRBJ2-4; a possible D gene is TRBD2 (6 bases). Trimming cost V 4 bases and J 10 bases, with 17 bases left between them. In germline, CDR1 is SGHTA, CDR2 FQGNSA. The CDR3 covers 14 residues.